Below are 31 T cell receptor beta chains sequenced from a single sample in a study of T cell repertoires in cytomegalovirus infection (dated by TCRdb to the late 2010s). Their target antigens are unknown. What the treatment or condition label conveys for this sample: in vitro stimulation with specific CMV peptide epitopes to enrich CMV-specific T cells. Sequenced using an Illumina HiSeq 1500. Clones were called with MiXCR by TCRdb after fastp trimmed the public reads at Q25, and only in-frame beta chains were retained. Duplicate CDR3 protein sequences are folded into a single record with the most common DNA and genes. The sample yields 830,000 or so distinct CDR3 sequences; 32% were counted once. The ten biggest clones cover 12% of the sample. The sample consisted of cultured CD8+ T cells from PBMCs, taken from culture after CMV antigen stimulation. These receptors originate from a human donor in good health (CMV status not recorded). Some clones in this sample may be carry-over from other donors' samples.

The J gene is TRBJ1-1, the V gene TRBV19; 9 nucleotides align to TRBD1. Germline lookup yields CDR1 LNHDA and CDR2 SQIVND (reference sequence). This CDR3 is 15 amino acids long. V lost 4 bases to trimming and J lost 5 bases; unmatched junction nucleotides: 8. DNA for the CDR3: TGTGCCAGTAGTACACGGACAGGGGATTATACTGAAGCTTTCTTT. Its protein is CASSTRTGDYTEAFF.

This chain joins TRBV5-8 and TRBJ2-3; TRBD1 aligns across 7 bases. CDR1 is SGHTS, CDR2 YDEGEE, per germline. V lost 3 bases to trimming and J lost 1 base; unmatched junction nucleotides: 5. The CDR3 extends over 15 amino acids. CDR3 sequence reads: CASSWGTVGTDTQYF. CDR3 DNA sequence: TGTGCCAGCAGCTGGGGGACAGTTGGCACAGATACGCAGTATTTT.

The CDR3 DNA reads TGTGCCAGCAGCTCGACCCAGGCTAGCGGGGGGGCGCGCCGGGGGGAGCAGTTCTTC. Protein sequence: CASSSTQASGGARRGEQFF. V gene TRBV7-9 combines with J gene TRBJ2-1, with 12 bases aligning to TRBD2. Germline CDR1 is SEHNR and CDR2 is FQNEAQ (reference sequence). The CDR3 spans 19 residues. J gave up 10 bases and V 4 bases, and 20 bases lay outside the gene matches. Full variable domain (outside the CDR3, taken from reference TRBV7-9 and TRBJ2-1): DTGVSQNPRHKITKRGQNVTFRCDPISEHNRLYWYRQTLGQGPEFLTYFQNEAQLEKSRLLSDRFSAERPKGSFSTLEIQRTEQGDSAMYLCASSSTQASGGARRGEQFFGPGTRLTVL.

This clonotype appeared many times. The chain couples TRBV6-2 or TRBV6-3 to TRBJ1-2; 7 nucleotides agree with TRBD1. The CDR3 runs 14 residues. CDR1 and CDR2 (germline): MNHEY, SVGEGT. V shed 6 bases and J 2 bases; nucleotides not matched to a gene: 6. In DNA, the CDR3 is TGTGCCAGCAGCCGGGGGGACAGAAACTATGGCTACACCTTC. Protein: CASSRGDRNYGYTF.

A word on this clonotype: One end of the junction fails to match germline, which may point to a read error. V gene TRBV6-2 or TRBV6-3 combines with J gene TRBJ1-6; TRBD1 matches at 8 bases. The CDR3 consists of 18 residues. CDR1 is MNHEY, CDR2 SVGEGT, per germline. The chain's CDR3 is CANSKVRDRSSYNSPLHF. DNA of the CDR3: TGTGCCAACAGTAAGGTCCGGGACAGGAGCTCCTATAATTCACCCCTCCACTTT.

The chain's CDR3 is CASSLIGTVDEQYF. The CDR3 nucleotides read TGTGCCAGCAGTTTAATTGGGACAGTAGACGAGCAGTACTTC. The genes are TRBV12-3 or TRBV12-4 and TRBJ2-7; 7 bases fit TRBD1. The CDR3 loop spans 14 amino acids. V was clipped by 2 bases and J by 5 bases; unmatched bases: 6.

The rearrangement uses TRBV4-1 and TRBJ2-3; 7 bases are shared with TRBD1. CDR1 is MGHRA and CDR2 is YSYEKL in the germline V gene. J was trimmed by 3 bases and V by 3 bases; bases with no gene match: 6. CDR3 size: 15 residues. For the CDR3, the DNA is TGCGCCAGCAGCCATTCGACAGGGTGGACAGATACGCAGTATTTT. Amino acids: CASSHSTGWTDTQYF.

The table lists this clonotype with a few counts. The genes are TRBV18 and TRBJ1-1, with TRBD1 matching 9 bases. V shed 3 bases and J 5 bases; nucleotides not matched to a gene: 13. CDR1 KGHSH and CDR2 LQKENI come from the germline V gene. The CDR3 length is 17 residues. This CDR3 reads CASSPLGTGTVGTEAFF. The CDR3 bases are TGTGCCAGCTCACCTCTCGGGACAGGGACCGTCGGGACTGAAGCTTTCTTT.

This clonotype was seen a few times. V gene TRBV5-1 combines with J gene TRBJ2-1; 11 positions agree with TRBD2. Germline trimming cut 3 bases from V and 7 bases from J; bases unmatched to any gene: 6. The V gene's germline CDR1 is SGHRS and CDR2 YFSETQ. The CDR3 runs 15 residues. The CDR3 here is CASSWGPSGRNEQFF. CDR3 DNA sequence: TGCGCCAGCAGCTGGGGGCCTAGCGGGAGGAATGAGCAGTTCTTC. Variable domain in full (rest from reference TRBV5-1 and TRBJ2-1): KAGVTQTPRYLIKTRGQQVTLSCSPISGHRSVSWYQQTPGQGLQFLFEYFSETQRNKGNFPGRFSGRQFSNSRSEMNVSTLELGDSALYLCASSWGPSGRNEQFFGPGTRLTVL.

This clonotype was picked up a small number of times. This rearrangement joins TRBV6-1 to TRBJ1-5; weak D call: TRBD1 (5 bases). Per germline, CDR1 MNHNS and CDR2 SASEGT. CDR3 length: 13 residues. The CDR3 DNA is TGTGCTATCATAGGGGCCCCAGGTCAGCCCCAGCATTTT. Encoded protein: CAIIGAPGQPQHF.

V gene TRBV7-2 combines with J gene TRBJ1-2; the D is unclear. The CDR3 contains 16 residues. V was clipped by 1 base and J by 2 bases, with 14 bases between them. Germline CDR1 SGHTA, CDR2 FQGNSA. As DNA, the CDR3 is TGTGCCAGCAGCTTAGAAGTGGGAGACTCCAACTATGGCTACACCTTC. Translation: CASSLEVGDSNYGYTF.

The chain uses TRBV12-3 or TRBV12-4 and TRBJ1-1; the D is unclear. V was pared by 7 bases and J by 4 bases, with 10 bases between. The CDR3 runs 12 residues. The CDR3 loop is CASTNWGTEAFF. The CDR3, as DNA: TGTGCCAGCACCAATTGGGGCACTGAAGCTTTCTTT.

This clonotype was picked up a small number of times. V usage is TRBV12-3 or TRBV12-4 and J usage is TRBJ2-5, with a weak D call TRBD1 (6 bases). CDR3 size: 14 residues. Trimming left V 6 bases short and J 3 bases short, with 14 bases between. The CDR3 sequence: CASRLLGAEETQYF. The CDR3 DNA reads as TGTGCCAGCAGATTGTTGGGGGCGGAAGAGACCCAGTACTTC.

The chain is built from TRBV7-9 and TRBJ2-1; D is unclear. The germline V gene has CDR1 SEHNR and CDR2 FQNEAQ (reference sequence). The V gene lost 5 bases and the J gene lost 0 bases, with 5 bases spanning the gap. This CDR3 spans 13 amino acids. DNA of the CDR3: TGTGCCAGCAGCACAAACTCCTACAATGAGCAGTTCTTC. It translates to CASSTNSYNEQFF. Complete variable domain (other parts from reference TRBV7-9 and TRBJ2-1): DTGVSQNPRHKITKRGQNVTFRCDPISEHNRLYWYRQTLGQGPEFLTYFQNEAQLEKSRLLSDRFSAERPKGSFSTLEIQRTEQGDSAMYLCASSTNSYNEQFFGPGTRLTVL.

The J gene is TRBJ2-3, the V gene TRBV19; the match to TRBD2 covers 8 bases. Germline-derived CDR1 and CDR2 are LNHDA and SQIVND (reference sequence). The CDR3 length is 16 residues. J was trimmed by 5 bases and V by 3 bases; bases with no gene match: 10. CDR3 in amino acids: CASSMPQGLEGDTQYF. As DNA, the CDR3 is TGTGCCAGTAGTATGCCGCAGGGACTAGAGGGAGATACGCAGTATTTT.

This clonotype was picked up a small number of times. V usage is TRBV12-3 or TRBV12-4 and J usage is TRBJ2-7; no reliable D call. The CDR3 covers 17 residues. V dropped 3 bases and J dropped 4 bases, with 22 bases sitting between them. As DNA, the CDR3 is TGTGCCAGCAGTTTTATATTAAGGGTCAGCGAGCAATACGAGCAGTACTTC. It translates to CASSFILRVSEQYEQYF.

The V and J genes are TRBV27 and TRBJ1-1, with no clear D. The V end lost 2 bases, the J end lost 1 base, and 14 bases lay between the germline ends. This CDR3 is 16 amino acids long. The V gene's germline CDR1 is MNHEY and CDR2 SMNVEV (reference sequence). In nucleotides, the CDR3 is TGTGCCAGCAGTTTAATTCCCCGGCAGCCGAACACTGAAGCTTTCTTT. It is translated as CASSLIPRQPNTEAFF.

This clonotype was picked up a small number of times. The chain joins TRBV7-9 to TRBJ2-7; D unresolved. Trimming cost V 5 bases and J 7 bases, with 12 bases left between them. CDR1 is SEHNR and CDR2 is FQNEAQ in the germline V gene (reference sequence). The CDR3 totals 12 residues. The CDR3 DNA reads TGTGCCAGCAGCACCACGGAATTGGAGCAGTACTTC. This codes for CASSTTELEQYF.

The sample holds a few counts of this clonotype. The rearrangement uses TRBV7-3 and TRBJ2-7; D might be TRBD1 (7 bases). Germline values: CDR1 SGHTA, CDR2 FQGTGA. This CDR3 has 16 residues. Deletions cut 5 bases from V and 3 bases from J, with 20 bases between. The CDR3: CASSPTGWRGHYEQYV. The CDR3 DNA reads TGTGCCAGCAGCCCCACCGGATGGAGGGGGCACTACGAGCAGTACGTC.

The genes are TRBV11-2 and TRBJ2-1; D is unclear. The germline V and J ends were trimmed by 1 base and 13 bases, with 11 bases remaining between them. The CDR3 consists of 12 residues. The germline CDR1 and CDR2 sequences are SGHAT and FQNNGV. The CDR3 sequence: CASSLGDGYQFF. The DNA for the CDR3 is TGTGCCAGCAGCTTAGGGGATGGGTATCAGTTCTTC.

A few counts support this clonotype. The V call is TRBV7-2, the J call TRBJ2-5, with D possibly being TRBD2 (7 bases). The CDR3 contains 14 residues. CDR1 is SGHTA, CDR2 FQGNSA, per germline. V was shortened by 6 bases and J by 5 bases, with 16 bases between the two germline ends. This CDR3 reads CASRARGGRETQYF. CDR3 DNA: TGTGCCAGCAGGGCAAGGGGGGGCCGGGAGACCCAGTACTTC.

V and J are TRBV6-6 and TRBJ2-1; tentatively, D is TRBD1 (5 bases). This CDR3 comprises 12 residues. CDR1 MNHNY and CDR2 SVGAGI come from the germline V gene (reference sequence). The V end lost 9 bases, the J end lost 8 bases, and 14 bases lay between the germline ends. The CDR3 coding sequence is TGTGCCAGTGAAGGGGTGGGCGATGAGCAGTTCTTC. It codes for CASEGVGDEQFF.

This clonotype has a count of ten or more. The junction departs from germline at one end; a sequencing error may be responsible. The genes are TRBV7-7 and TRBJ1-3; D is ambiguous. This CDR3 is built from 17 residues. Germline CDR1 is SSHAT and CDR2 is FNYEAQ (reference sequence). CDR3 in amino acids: CASSSGLLGSPGNTIYF. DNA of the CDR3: TGTGCTAGCAGCTCCGGGCTTTTGGGGTCTCCTGGAAACACCATATATTTT. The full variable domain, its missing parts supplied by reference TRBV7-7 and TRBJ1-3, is GAGVSQSPRYKVTKRGQDVTLRCDPISSHATLYWYQQALGQGPEFLTYFNYEAQPDKSGLPSDRFSAERPEGSISTLTIQRTEQRDSAMYRCASSSGLLGSPGNTIYFGEGSWLTVV.

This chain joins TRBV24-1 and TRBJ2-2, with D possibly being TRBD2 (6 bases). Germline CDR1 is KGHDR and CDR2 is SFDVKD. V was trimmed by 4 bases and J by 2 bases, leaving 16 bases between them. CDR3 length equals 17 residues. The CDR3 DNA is TGTGCCACCAGTGACCCCCAGGAGGCGGGAAACACCGGGGAGCTGTTTTTT. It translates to CATSDPQEAGNTGELFF.

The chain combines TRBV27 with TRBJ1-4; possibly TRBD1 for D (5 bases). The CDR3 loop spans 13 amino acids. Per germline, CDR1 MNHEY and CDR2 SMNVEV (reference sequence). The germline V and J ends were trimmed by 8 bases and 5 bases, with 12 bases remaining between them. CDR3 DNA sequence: TGTGCCAGCGCCGGGGGAGGGAATGAAAAACTGTTTTTT. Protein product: CASAGGGNEKLFF.

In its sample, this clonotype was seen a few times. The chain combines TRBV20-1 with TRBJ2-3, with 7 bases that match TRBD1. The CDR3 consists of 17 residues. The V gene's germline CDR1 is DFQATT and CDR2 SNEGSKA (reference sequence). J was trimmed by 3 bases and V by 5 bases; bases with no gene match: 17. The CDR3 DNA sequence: TGCAGTGCTTCCTTCCTGGACAGGTTCAAGGGGACAGATACGCAGTATTTT. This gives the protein CSASFLDRFKGTDTQYF.

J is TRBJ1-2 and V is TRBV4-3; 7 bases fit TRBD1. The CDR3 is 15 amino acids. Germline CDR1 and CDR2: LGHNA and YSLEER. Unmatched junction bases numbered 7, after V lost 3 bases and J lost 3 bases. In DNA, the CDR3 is TGCGCCAGCAGCCACCCCACAGGGGAACACTATGGCTACACCTTC. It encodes CASSHPTGEHYGYTF.

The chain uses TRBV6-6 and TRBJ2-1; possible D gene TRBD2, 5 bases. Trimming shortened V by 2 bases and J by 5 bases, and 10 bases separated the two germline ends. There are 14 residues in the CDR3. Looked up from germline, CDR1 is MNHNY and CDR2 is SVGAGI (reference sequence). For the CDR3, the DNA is TGTGCCAGCAGTTACCGCCCGGGAAACAATGAGCAGTTCTTC. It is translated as CASSYRPGNNEQFF.

The CDR3 sequence: CASSSVTFYLQETQYF. CDR3 coding DNA: TGTGCCAGCAGCTCGGTAACATTTTACTTACAAGAGACCCAGTACTTC. The chain joins TRBV7-2 to TRBJ2-5; no clear D gene. The germline V and J ends were trimmed by 4 bases and 2 bases, with 17 bases remaining between them. CDR3 length equals 16 residues. Per the germline V gene, CDR1 is SGHTA and CDR2 is FQGNSA. Complete variable domain (other parts from reference TRBV7-2 and TRBJ2-5): GAGVSQSPSNKVTEKGKDVELRCDPISGHTALYWYRQSLGQGLEFLIYFQGNSAPDKSGLPSDRFSAERTGGSVSTLTIQRTQQEDSAVYLCASSSVTFYLQETQYFGPGTRLLVL.

The CDR3 loop is CASSRRGAGNQPQYF. The CDR3 coding sequence is TGTGCCAGCAGTCGTAGAGGGGCCGGCAATCAGCCCCAGTATTTT. The rearrangement links TRBV27 to TRBJ1-5, with D perhaps TRBD1 or TRBD2 (5 bases each). The J call may not be correct, given that the DNA end is closer to TRBJ2-3. Germline lookup yields CDR1 MNHEY and CDR2 SMNVEV (reference sequence). There are 15 residues in the CDR3.

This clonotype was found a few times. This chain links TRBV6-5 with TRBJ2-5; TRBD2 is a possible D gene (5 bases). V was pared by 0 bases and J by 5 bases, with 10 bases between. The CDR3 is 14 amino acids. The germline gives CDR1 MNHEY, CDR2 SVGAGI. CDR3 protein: CASSYSGKRETQYF. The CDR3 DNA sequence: TGTGCCAGCAGTTACTCCGGGAAGCGGGAGACCCAGTACTTC.